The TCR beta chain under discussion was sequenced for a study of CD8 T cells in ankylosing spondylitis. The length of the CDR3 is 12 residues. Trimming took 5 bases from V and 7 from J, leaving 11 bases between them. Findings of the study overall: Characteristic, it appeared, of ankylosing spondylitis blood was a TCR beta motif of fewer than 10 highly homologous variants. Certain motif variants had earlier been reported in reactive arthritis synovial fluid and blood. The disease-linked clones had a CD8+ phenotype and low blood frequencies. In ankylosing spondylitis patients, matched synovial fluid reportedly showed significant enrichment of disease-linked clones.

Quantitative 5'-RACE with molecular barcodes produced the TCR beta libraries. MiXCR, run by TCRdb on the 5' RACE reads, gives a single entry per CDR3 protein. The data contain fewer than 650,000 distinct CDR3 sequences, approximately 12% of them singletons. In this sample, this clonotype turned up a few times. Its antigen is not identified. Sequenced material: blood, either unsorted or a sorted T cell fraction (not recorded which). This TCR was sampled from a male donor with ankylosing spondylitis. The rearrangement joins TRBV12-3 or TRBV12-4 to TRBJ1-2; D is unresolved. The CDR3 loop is CASSPAASGYTF. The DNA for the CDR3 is TGTGCCAGCAGTCCAGCAGCCAGTGGCTACACCTTC.